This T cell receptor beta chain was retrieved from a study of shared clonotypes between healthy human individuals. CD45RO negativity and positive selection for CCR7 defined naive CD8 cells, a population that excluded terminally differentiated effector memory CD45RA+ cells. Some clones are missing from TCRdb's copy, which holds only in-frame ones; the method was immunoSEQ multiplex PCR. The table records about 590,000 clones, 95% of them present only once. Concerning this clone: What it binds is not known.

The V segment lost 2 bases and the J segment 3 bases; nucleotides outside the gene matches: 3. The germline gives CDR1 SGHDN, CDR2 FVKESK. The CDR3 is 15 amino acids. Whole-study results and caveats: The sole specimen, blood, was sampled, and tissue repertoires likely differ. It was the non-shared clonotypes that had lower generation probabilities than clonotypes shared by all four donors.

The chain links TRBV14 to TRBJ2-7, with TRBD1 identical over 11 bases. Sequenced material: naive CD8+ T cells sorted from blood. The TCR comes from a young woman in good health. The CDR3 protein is CASSQKDRGLYEQYF. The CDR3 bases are TGTGCCAGCAGCCAAAAGGACAGGGGGCTCTACGAGCAGTACTTC.